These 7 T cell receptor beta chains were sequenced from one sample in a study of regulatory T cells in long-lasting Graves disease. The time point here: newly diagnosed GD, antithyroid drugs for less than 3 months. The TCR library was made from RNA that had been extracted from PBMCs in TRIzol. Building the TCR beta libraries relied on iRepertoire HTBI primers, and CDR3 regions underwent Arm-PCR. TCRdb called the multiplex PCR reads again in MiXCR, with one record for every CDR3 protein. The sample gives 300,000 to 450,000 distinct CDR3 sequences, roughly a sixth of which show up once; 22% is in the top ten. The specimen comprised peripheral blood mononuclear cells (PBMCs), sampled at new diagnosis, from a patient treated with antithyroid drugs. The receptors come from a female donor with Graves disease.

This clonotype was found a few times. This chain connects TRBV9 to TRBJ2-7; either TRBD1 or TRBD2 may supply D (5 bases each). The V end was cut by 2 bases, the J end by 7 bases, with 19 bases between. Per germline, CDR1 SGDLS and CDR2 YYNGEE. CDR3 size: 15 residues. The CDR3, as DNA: TGTGCCAGCAGCGTTTCCGGGGCCCGGGCTGGGGAGCAGTACTTC. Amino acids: CASSVSGARAGEQYF.

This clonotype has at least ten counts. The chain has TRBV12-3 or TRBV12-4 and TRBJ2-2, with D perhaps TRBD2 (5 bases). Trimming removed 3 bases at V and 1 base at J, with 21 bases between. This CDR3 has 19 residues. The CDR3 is CASSFLTSVSGVNTGELFF. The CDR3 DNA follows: TGTGCCAGCAGTTTTCTCACATCTGTCAGCGGAGTGAACACCGGGGAGCTGTTTTTT.

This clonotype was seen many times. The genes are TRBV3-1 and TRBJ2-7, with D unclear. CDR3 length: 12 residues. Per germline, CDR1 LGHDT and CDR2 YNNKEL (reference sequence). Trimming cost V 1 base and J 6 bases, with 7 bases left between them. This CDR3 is CASSQGHSEQYF. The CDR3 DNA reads TGTGCCAGCAGCCAAGGACACAGCGAGCAGTACTTC.

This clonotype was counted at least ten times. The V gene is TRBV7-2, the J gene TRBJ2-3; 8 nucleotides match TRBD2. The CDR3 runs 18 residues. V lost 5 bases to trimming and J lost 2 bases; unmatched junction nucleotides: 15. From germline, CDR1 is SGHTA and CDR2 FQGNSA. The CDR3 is CASSLPRLLAESTDTQYF. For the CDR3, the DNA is TGTGCCAGCAGCCTCCCCCGGTTACTAGCGGAATCCACAGATACGCAGTATTTT.

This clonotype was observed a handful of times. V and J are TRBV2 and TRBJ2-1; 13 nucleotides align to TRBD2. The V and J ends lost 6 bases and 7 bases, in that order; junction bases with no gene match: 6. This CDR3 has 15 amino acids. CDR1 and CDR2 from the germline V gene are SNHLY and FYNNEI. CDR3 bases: TGTGCCAGCAGACCGTTGACTAGCGGGAGGAATGAGCAGTTCTTC. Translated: CASRPLTSGRNEQFF.

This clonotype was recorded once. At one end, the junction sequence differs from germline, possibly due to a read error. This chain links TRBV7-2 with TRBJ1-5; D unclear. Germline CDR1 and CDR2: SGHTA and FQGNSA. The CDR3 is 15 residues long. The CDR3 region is CASSSPRASNQPQHF. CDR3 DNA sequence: TGTGCCAGCAGCTCCCCGAGGGCAAGCAACCAGCCCCAGCATTTT.

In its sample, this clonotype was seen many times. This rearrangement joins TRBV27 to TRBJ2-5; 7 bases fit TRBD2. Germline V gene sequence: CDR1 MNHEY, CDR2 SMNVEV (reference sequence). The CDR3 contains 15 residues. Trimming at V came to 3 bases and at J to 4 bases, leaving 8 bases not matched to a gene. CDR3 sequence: CASSFGTGGRETQYF. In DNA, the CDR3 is TGTGCCAGCAGTTTCGGGACGGGGGGAAGAGAGACCCAGTACTTC.